The 11 T cell receptor beta chains below were found in one sample sequenced in a study of T cells expressing NK-cell markers. TCRdb re-called the 5' RACE reads, yielding one record per CDR3 amino acid sequence without DNA. Its table records 200,000 to 300,000 distinct CDR3 sequences. Material: blood T cells: a sorted CD56 or NKG2C T cell subset, CD4+ or CD8+ T cells, or bulk PBMC T cells (not recorded which). Receptors originate from a man aged 18 to 30 in good health.

This chain uses TRBV9 with TRBJ2-5; TCRdb lists TRBD1, though no DNA is available to test this call. This CDR3 has 19 amino acids. The germline CDR1 and CDR2 sequences are SGDLS and YYNGEE. Here the CDR3 reads CASSAHTGTGGGGQETQYF.

V is TRBV12-3 or TRBV12-4 and J is TRBJ1-3. This CDR3 spans 15 amino acids. The CDR3 loop reads CASSSTTPSGNTIYF.

The chain carries TRBV27 and TRBJ1-1; without DNA, the TCRdb call of TRBD1 cannot be checked. There are 15 residues in the CDR3. Germline V gene data show CDR1 as MNHEY and CDR2 as SMNVEV (reference sequence). The CDR3 is CASSLRGILNTEAFF.

The CDR3 spells CSVFGQGVSGQYF. The chain links TRBV29-1 to TRBJ2-7; the D gene TCRdb calls, TRBD1, cannot be checked with no DNA. Germline V CDR1 and CDR2: SQVTM, ANQGSEA. The CDR3 sequence is 13 residues long.

V usage is TRBV7-2 and J usage is TRBJ2-2; checking the TCRdb D call of TRBD2 is not possible without DNA. Germline CDR1 reads SGHTA; CDR2 reads FQGNSA. The CDR3 is made up of 16 amino acids. The CDR3: CASSLTSGRVTGELFF.

This chain links TRBV30 with TRBJ2-3; TCRdb proposes TRBD1, but this gene call is untestable without DNA. Germline CDR1 is GTSNPN and CDR2 is SVGIG (reference sequence). The CDR3 totals 14 residues. The CDR3 reads CAWGKGARPDTQYF.

The chain has TRBV12-3 or TRBV12-4 and TRBJ1-1; the TCRdb D gene call, TRBD1, has no DNA to confirm it. CDR3 length: 14 residues. The CDR3 sequence is CASSTRRENTEAFF.

The chain recombines TRBV29-1 with TRBJ2-2; TCRdb indicates TRBD1, and absent DNA this call remains unverified. CDR1 is SQVTM and CDR2 is ANQGSEA in the germline V gene. This CDR3 spans 14 amino acids. The CDR3 loop reads CSVGTGVGTGELFF.

This sequence joins TRBV6-6 and TRBJ2-4; TCRdb lists TRBD1, though no DNA is available to test this call. Germline assignment: CDR1 MNHNY and CDR2 SVGAGI (reference sequence). This CDR3 spans 13 amino acids. CDR3 loop: CASRAGDGPIQYF.

This chain uses TRBV7-2 with TRBJ2-7; checking the TCRdb D call of TRBD1 is not possible without DNA. Germline lookup yields CDR1 SGHTA and CDR2 FQGNSA. CDR3 length: 14 residues. This chain's CDR3 is CASSLGAYSYEQYF.

J is TRBJ1-6 and V is TRBV6-5; without DNA, the TCRdb call of TRBD1 cannot be checked. The length of the CDR3 is 15 residues. The germline gives CDR1 MNHEY, CDR2 SVGAGI. CDR3 region: CASRTWGRANSPLHF.